The 19 T cell receptor beta chains reported below all come from one sample, sequenced in a study of cytomegalovirus exposure and HLA in healthy donors. PCR employed 60 Vbeta and 13 Jbeta primers. The data were produced by immunoSEQ multiplex PCR, yet TCRdb's version contains in-frame clones alone and is incomplete. The sample has about 97,000 clones; 81% are singletons. The sample comprised PBMCs. These receptors originate from a man between 40 and 49 years old in good health and CMV-seropositive.

The rearrangement joins TRBV19 to TRBJ1-3, with D possibly TRBD1 on 5 matching bases. Germline CDR1 is LNHDA and CDR2 is SQIVND (reference sequence). The CDR3 loop spans 16 amino acids. Trimming stripped 5 bases from V and 1 base from J, with 15 bases between. The CDR3 loop reads CASSSRDPRSGNTIYF. The CDR3 DNA follows: TGTGCCAGTAGTTCGCGGGACCCCCGTTCTGGAAACACCATATATTTT.

The rearrangement joins TRBV7-9 to TRBJ1-6; D remains unclear. The CDR3 sequence is 17 residues long. Germline CDR1 SEHNR, CDR2 FQNEAQ (reference sequence). Between the trimmed V and J ends, which lost 1 base and 3 bases, there was a span of 13 bases. This CDR3 is CASSLGLTKGYNSPLHF. Here the CDR3 DNA reads TGTGCCAGCAGCTTAGGACTAACAAAAGGCTATAATTCACCCCTCCACTTT.

The chain is built from TRBV27 and TRBJ2-5; 10 bases fit TRBD1. Germline lookup yields CDR1 MNHEY and CDR2 SMNVEV (reference sequence). With V trimmed by 4 bases and J by 5 bases, 7 bases remained unmatched. The CDR3 length is 15 residues. The CDR3 spells CASSYLGTGVETQYF. The CDR3 region has the DNA TGTGCCAGCAGTTATCTGGGGACAGGGGTGGAGACCCAGTACTTC.

The chain employs TRBV18 and TRBJ2-1, with 10 nucleotides matching TRBD2. Germline V gene lookup returns CDR1 KGHSH and CDR2 LQKENI. CDR3 length: 15 amino acids. The V gene end was trimmed by 6 bases and the J gene end by 4 bases; junction bases not matched to a gene: 6. CDR3 nucleotides: TGTGCCAGCTCTTCACTAGCGGGGCAATACAATGAGCAGTTCTTC. Translating it yields CASSSLAGQYNEQFF.

This chain connects TRBV29-1 to TRBJ1-2, with 9 bases that match TRBD1. Germline CDR1 SQVTM, CDR2 ANQGSEA. V dropped 1 base and J dropped 0; count of bases not matched to a gene: 3. CDR3 length: 15 residues. The DNA of the CDR3 is TGCAGCGTTGAAGCATGGACAGGGGCTAACTATGGCTACACCTTC. Translated, it gives CSVEAWTGANYGYTF.

The chain has TRBV5-6 and TRBJ2-1, with 11 nucleotides matching TRBD1. CDR1 and CDR2 from the germline V gene are SGHDT and YYEEEE. V shed 2 bases, J shed 0 bases, and the junction held 7 bases outside the gene matches. CDR3 length: 18 residues. The CDR3 sequence is CASSLVFGTGGSYNEQFF. In nucleotides, the CDR3 is TGTGCCAGCAGCTTAGTGTTCGGGACAGGGGGCTCCTACAATGAGCAGTTCTTC.

The chain recombines TRBV25-1 with TRBJ1-3; 8 bases line up with TRBD1. V shed 3 bases and J 2 bases; nucleotides not matched to a gene: 6. The CDR3 consists of 16 residues. Germline CDR1 is MGHDK and CDR2 is SYGVNS. CDR3 DNA sequence: TGTGCCAGCAGTGAGAGCGGCAGGGGGCCTGGAAACACCATATATTTT. It specifies CASSESGRGPGNTIYF.

The CDR3 coding sequence is TGCGCCAGCAGCCAAGTGTCGGTGTGGCAAGAGACCCAGTACTTC. The encoded protein is CASSQVSVWQETQYF. V is TRBV4-1 and J is TRBJ2-5; D ambiguous. Per germline, CDR1 MGHRA and CDR2 YSYEKL. There are 15 residues in the CDR3. The V end lost 1 base, the J end lost 2 bases, and 11 bases lay between the germline ends.

The chain employs TRBV5-5 and TRBJ2-5; no clear D. The better agreement between TRBJ2-7 and the DNA end casts doubt on the J call. This CDR3 has 14 residues. The germline CDR1 and CDR2 sequences are SGHKS and YYEKEE (reference sequence). CDR3 bases: TGTGCCAGCAGCTTATGGGTCGGGTCCTACGAGCAGTACTTC. This gives the protein CASSLWVGSYEQYF.

This clone was counted once. The CDR3 sequence is CASSVDRYRSYNSPLHF. CDR3 in DNA: TGTGCCAGCAGTGTGGACAGATACCGCTCCTATAATTCACCCCTCCACTTT. This chain uses TRBV6-1 with TRBJ1-6, with D possibly matching TRBD1 (6 bases). CDR1 is MNHNS, CDR2 SASEGT, per germline. This CDR3 region has 17 residues. Deletions cut 4 bases from V and 0 bases from J, with 13 bases between.

Points on this clone: Other DNA sequences within the sample encode an identical CDR3. This chain links TRBV11-3 with TRBJ2-1, with D unresolved. Looked up from germline, CDR1 is SGHNT and CDR2 is YENEEA. V was pared by 1 base and J by 1 base, with 11 bases between. This CDR3 has 16 amino acids. Written as DNA, the CDR3 is TGTGCCAGCAGCTTAGCTGGAGCAAGTTCCTACAATGAGCAGTTCTTC. Amino acid sequence: CASSLAGASSYNEQFF. The full variable domain, in which reference TRBV11-3 and TRBJ2-1 provide the parts outside the CDR3, is EAGVVQSPRYKIIEKKQPVAFWCNPISGHNTLYWYLQNLGQGPELLIRYENEEAVDDSQLPKDRFSAERLKGVDSTLKIQPAELGDSAVYLCASSLAGASSYNEQFFGPGTRLTVL.

V and J are TRBV6-1 and TRBJ2-7; D is possibly TRBD1 (5 bases). Germline V lookup: CDR1 MNHNS, CDR2 SASEGT. The CDR3 runs to 14 residues. V gave up 2 bases and J gave up 5 bases, with 13 bases separating them. DNA of the CDR3: TGTGCCAGCAGTGAAAGGGGTGCAAGGGACGAGCAGTACTTC. Encoded protein: CASSERGARDEQYF.

The chain links TRBV18 to TRBJ1-5, with 7 bases that match TRBD1. V lost 2 bases, J lost 7 bases, and 8 bases stayed unmatched. The CDR3 has 15 residues. Germline CDR1 reads KGHSH; CDR2 reads LQKENI. CDR3 sequence (DNA): TGTGCCAGCTCACCAAGAGGGGGCAGGGGGCAGCCCCAGCATTTT. Translation gives CASSPRGGRGQPQHF.

V and J are TRBV5-1 and TRBJ2-7; D remains unclear. The V end was cut by 1 base, the J end by 0 bases, with 8 bases between. Per the germline V gene, CDR1 is SGHRS and CDR2 is YFSETQ. This CDR3 contains 14 residues. The CDR3 region has the DNA TGCGCCAGCAGCTTGAGTGAGAGCTCCTACGAGCAGTACTTC. Protein product: CASSLSESSYEQYF.

CDR3 sequence: CASSLPSPNYGYTF. In nucleotides, the CDR3 is TGTGCCAGCAGTTTACCCAGTCCGAACTATGGCTACACCTTC. The chain uses TRBV28 and TRBJ1-2; D is undetermined. V was shortened by 2 bases and J by 2 bases, with 9 bases between the two germline ends. The CDR3 totals 14 residues. CDR1 is MDHEN and CDR2 is SYDVKM in the germline V gene.

DNA for the CDR3: TGTGCCATCAGTGAGTACACAGGGAGAGGCTACGAGCAGTACTTC. Translating gives CAISEYTGRGYEQYF. The rearrangement uses TRBV10-3 and TRBJ2-7; possible D gene TRBD1, 6 bases. V lost 1 base and J 3 bases, leaving 13 bases between the germline ends. Germline-derived CDR1 and CDR2 are ENHRY and SYGVKD. This CDR3 spans 15 amino acids.

The chain joins TRBV9 to TRBJ2-7, with TRBD2 identical over 10 bases. The CDR3 extends over 15 amino acids. V shed 1 base and J 0 bases; nucleotides not matched to a gene: 1. The V gene's germline CDR1 is SGDLS and CDR2 YYNGEE. The CDR3 region is CASSVSSGSSYEQYF. CDR3 DNA: TGTGCCAGCAGCGTATCTAGCGGGAGCTCCTACGAGCAGTACTTC. The whole variable domain, filled in from reference TRBV9 and TRBJ2-7, reads DSGVTQTPKHLITATGQRVTLRCSPRSGDLSVYWYQQSLDQGLQFLIQYYNGEERAKGNILERFSAQQFPDLHSELNLSSLELGDSALYFCASSVSSGSSYEQYFGPGTRLTVT.

This sequence joins TRBV14 and TRBJ2-7; maybe TRBD2 (7 bases). This CDR3 has 14 residues. Germline V CDR1 and CDR2: SGHDN, FVKESK. The germline V and J ends were trimmed by 2 bases and 5 bases, with 13 bases remaining between them. In nucleotides, the CDR3 is TGTGCCAGCAGCCAACGGGGGGCGCAGAACGAGCAGTACTTC. The encoded protein is CASSQRGAQNEQYF. Full variable domain (outside the CDR3, taken from reference TRBV14 and TRBJ2-7): EAGVTQFPSHSVIEKGQTVTLRCDPISGHDNLYWYRRVMGKEIKFLLHFVKESKQDESGMPNNRFLAERTGGTYSTLKVQPAELEDSGVYFCASSQRGAQNEQYFGPGTRLTVT.

This clone was counted once. This rearrangement joins TRBV5-4 to TRBJ2-2; 9 nucleotides align to TRBD2. V gave up 0 bases and J gave up 5 bases; unmatched junction bases: 8. The CDR3 sequence is 17 residues long. Germline V gene lookup returns CDR1 SGHNT and CDR2 YYREEE (reference sequence). As DNA, the CDR3 is TGTGCCAGCAGCTTGGTGGGCGGGGGGGCAGGAACCGGGGAGCTGTTTTTT. Its protein product is CASSLVGGGAGTGELFF.